The TCR beta chain under discussion was sequenced for a study of blood T cell repertoires in COVID-19. Germline assignment: CDR1 LGHDT and CDR2 YNNKEL (reference sequence). V was cut by 4 bases and J by 6 bases, with 24 bases left in between. The CDR3 contains 18 residues. The Seattle site enrolled patients during active infection and followed them longitudinally. Sequencing was performed with immunoSEQ multiplex PCR; in TCRdb, only in-frame clones are kept and a portion is missing. The table lists approximately 400,000 clones, about 87% of them singletons. The receptor's source is a woman in her forties or fifties with COVID-19, enrolled during active disease. V is TRBV3-1 (or the pseudogene TRBV3-2) and J is TRBJ2-2; weak D call: TRBD2 (7 bases). Sample: peripheral blood. CDR3 sequence: CASSLPSWGRGAPGELFF. In nucleotides, the CDR3 is TGTGCCAGCAGCCTCCCGAGCTGGGGACGGGGGGCGCCCGGGGAGCTGTTTTTT.